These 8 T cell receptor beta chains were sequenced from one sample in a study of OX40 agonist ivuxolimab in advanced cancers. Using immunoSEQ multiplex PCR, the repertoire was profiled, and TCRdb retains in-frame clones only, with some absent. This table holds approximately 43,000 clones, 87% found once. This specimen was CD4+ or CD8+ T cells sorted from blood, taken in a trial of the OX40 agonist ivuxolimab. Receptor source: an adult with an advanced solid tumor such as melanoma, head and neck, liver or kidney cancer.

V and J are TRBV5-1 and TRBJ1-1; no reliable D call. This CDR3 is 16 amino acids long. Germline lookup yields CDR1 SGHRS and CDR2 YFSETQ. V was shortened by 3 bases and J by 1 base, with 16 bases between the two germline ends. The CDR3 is CASSYNLQGTNTEAFF. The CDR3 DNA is TGCGCCAGCAGCTACAATTTGCAAGGTACGAACACTGAAGCTTTCTTT.

CDR3 nucleotide sequence: TGTGCCAGCATTTCAGACTACAGGGGCACCGGGGAGCTGTTTTTT. This gives the protein CASISDYRGTGELFF. The chain carries TRBV6-5 and TRBJ2-2, with TRBD1 matching over 7 bases. The CDR3 has 15 amino acids. CDR1 is MNHEY, CDR2 SVGAGI, per germline. V shed 7 bases and J 4 bases; nucleotides not matched to a gene: 9.

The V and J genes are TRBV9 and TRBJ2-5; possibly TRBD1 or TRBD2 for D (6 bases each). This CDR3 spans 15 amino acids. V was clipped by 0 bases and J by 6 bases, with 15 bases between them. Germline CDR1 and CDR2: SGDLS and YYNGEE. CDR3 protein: CASSVGGAGLKTQYF. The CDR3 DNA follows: TGTGCCAGCAGCGTAGGGGGGGCCGGATTGAAGACCCAGTACTTC.

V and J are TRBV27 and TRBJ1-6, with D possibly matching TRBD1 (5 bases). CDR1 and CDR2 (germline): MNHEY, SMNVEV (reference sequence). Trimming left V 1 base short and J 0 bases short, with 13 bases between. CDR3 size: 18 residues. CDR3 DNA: TGTGCCAGCAGTTTATATGGGGGGGGGAGCTCCTATAATTCACCCCTCCACTTT. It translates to CASSLYGGGSSYNSPLHF.

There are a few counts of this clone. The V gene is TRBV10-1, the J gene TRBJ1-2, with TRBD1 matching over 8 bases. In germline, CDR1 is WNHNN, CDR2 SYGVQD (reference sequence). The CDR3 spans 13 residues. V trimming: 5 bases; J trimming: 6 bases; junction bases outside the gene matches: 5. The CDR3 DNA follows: TGCGCCAGCAGTTCCGGACAGGGAAATGGCTACACCTTC. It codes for CASSSGQGNGYTF.

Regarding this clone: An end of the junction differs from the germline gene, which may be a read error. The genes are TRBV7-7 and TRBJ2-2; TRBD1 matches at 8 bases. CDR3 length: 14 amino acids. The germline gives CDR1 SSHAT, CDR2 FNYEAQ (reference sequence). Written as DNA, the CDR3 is TGTGCTAGCAGCACGACGACAGGGGCCGGGGAGCTGTTTTTT. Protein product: CASSTTTGAGELFF.

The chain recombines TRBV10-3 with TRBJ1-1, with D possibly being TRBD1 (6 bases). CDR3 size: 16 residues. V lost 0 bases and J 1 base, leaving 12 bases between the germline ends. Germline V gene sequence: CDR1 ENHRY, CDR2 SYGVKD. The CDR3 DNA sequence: TGTGCCATCAGTGAGTCGAGGGGGGGCCCGAACACTGAAGCTTTCTTT. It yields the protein CAISESRGGPNTEAFF.

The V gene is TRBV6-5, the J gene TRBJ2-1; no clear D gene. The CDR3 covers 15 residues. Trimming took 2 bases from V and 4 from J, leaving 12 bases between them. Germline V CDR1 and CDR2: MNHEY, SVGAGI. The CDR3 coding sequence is TGTGCCAGCAGTTACGATACTCGAGCTTACAATGAGCAGTTCTTC. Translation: CASSYDTRAYNEQFF.